This is a list of T cell receptor beta chains from one sample in a study of T cells in Graves' hyperthyroidism and ophthalmopathy. TCRdb re-called the multiplex PCR reads through MiXCR, storing one row per CDR3 protein. The profile covers approximately 430,000 distinct CDR3 sequences, with about 15% appearing a single time and approximately 7.5% taken by the ten largest. Sample: blood. The source of these receptors is a woman between 18 and 29 years old with Graves' hyperthyroidism. Both conserved end residues are part of each CDR3. D genes are given only for firm matches. A row's size may be missing; if present it is once, few, many or a size class.

NA,TRBJ2-1,TRBD1,TRBV5-1,TGCGCCAGCAGCTCTGGGGACAGGCTCCGAACGTTCTTC,CASSSGDRLRTFF
many,TRBJ2-5,TRBD1,TRBV6-1,TGTGCCAGCAGTACGGACAGGTCAGGGGAGACCCAGTACTTC,CASSTDRSGETQYF
NA,TRBJ1-1,NA,TRBV12-3/TRBV12-4,TGTGCCAGCAGTGTAATGCAGGTAAACACTGAAGCTTTCTTT,CASSVMQVNTEAFF
many,TRBJ2-1,NA,TRBV12-5,TGTGCTAGTGGATACACCAATTACAATGAGCAGTTCTTC,CASGYTNYNEQFF
NA,TRBJ1-3,TRBD1,TRBV7-2,TGTGCCAGCAGCCTTTTCGACAGGGGGCTAAACACCATATATTTT,CASSLFDRGLNTIYF
many,TRBJ2-3,TRBD2,TRBV19,TGTGCCAGTACCCCTGGCGGGGGGATTGATACGCAGTATTTT,CASTPGGGIDTQYF
many,TRBJ2-5,NA,TRBV11-2,TGTGCCAGCAGCTTAAGGGGGGGGGTGGATGGCGGCTATAAAGAGACCCAGTACTTC,CASSLRGGVDGGYKETQYF
many,TRBJ2-1,NA,TRBV11-2,TGTGCCAGCAGCTTAGTCCCCCCCTCAGGGTGGGTCAGCTCCTACAATGAGCAGTTCTTC,CASSLVPPSGWVSSYNEQFF
once,TRBJ1-5,TRBD1,TRBV12-3/TRBV12-4,TGTGCCAGCAGTTTAGCGGGACAGGGTTTTAGCAATCAGCCCCAGCATTTT,CASSLAGQGFSNQPQHF
few,TRBJ1-6,NA,TRBV28,TGTGCCAGCAGTCCGGGACAAGGAACTTCACTCCTCCACTTT,CASSPGQGTSLLHF
many,TRBJ1-6,TRBD1,TRBV2,TGTGCCAGCAGTGGAGGGACAGTGTTTTCACCCCTCCACTTT,CASSGGTVFSPLHF
few,TRBJ2-4,NA,TRBV6-5,TGTGCCAGCAGTTGGGCTAGCGATATAGCCAAAAACATTCAGTACTTC,CASSWASDIAKNIQYF
many,TRBJ2-3,NA,TRBV15,TGTGCCACCAGCATCCAGACGAGCGGGCCCTTCACAGATACGCAGTATTTT,CATSIQTSGPFTDTQYF
many,TRBJ2-7,NA,TRBV18,TGTGCCAGCTCTTTGCACCTCAGCGGGTCCGGCGAGCAGTACTTC,CASSLHLSGSGEQYF
once,TRBJ1-4,NA,TRBV5-8,TGTGCCACCTGGACGCAGACCAAGGGAGAAAAACTGTTTTTT,CATWTQTKGEKLFF
many,TRBJ1-3,TRBD1,TRBV7-9,TGTGCCAGCAGCCCGGGACAGGGGGAGGCAAACACCATATATTTT,CASSPGQGEANTIYF
few,TRBJ2-5,TRBD1,TRBV5-1,TGCGCCAGCAGCTCACAGGGGACGGAGACCCAGTACTTC,CASSSQGTETQYF
many,TRBJ2-2,NA,TRBV24-1,TGTGCCACCAGTGACCCTAGAACCTCGAACACCGGGGAGCTGTTTTTT,CATSDPRTSNTGELFF
many,TRBJ2-4,TRBD2,TRBV2,TGTGCCAGCACTGGGGGGGGACTAGCGGGCCACAAGGGCAACATTCAGTACTTC,CASTGGGLAGHKGNIQYF
NA,TRBJ1-4,NA,TRBV30,TGTGCCTGGAGTGTAGGGATCACGGGTGAAAAACTGTTTTTT,CAWSVGITGEKLFF
many,TRBJ2-7,NA,TRBV2,TGTGCCAGCAGTGAAAGGAGGGCAGTCGCTTCCTACGAGCAGTGCTTC,CASSERRAVASYEQCF
few,TRBJ2-7,NA,TRBV5-1,TGCGCCAGCAGCCCCTGGGGGAGGGGGGATTATTACGAGCAGTACTTC,CASSPWGRGDYYEQYF
NA,TRBJ2-1,NA,TRBV12-3/TRBV12-4,TGTGCCAGCAGCCTGACTGAAATGCCAGAGCAGTTCTTC,CASSLTEMPEQFF
many,TRBJ2-7,TRBD2,TRBV7-2,TGTGCCAGCAGCTTAGGGACTAGCGGGAGTCCTTACGAGCAGTACTTC,CASSLGTSGSPYEQYF
many,TRBJ1-6,TRBD1,TRBV2,TGTGCCAGCAAATACGGACAGGCCGGTAATTCACCCCTCCACTTT,CASKYGQAGNSPLHF
many,TRBJ2-3,NA,TRBV2,TGTGCCAGCAGTTTACAGCGTAGCACAGATACGCAGTATTTT,CASSLQRSTDTQYF
NA,TRBJ2-3,NA,TRBV2,TGTGCCAGCAGTGATCCCGGGGGTAGGGCAGATACGCAGTATTTT,CASSDPGGRADTQYF
NA,TRBJ2-6,TRBD1,TRBV27,TGTGCCAGCAGTCTCGGACAGGGGGTCTTTGGGGCCAACGTCCTGACTTTC,CASSLGQGVFGANVLTF
many,TRBJ2-7,NA,TRBV20-1,TGCAGTGCTGGAAAGCGGGCCTCCTACGAGCAGTACTTC,CSAGKRASYEQYF
many,TRBJ2-7,TRBD1,TRBV20-1,TGCAGTGCTCGGGACAGGATAAAAACCTACGAGCAGTACTTC,CSARDRIKTYEQYF
few,TRBJ1-5,NA,TRBV27,TGTGCCAGCAGTATCACCCAAGCGGGCAATCAGCCCCAGCATTTT,CASSITQAGNQPQHF
many,TRBJ2-7,TRBD1,TRBV20-1,TGCAGTGCCAGGGACAGTACCTACGAGCAGTACTTC,CSARDSTYEQYF
few,TRBJ1-2,NA,TRBV7-2,TGTGCCAGCAGCTTAGGACTCCTTCCACACTATGGCTACACCTTC,CASSLGLLPHYGYTF
many,TRBJ2-3,NA,TRBV3-1,TGTGCCAGCAGCCAAGACCGGGACAGCACAGATACGCAGTATTTT,CASSQDRDSTDTQYF
NA,TRBJ1-2,NA,TRBV20-1,TGCAGTGCGCCCATACAGGTCCCCTCTTGGGGCTACACCTTC,CSAPIQVPSWGYTF
many,TRBJ1-2,NA,TRBV15,TGTGCCACCAGCAGGCTCAGGGAGATGGGCTACACCTTC,CATSRLREMGYTF
many,TRBJ1-2,TRBD1,TRBV12-3/TRBV12-4,TGTGCCAGCAGGGAGACAGGGGTCGGCTACACCTTC,CASRETGVGYTF
many,TRBJ2-1,NA,TRBV3-1,TGTGCCAGCAGCCAAGATCGGGTGGGTGAGCAGTTCTTC,CASSQDRVGEQFF
many,TRBJ2-2,TRBD1,TRBV12-5,TGTGCTAGTGGGATAACAGGGGTTCGGACCACCGGGGAGCTGTTTTTT,CASGITGVRTTGELFF
few,TRBJ2-3,NA,TRBV19,TGTGCCAGTTCTCCCGAGGGCAGCCACACAGATACGCAGTATTTT,CASSPEGSHTDTQYF
NA,TRBJ2-3,TRBD2,TRBV5-1,TGCGCCAGCAGCCCCTTGGCCAGCGGGGGGTTTACTAGCACAGATACGCAGTATTTT,CASSPLASGGFTSTDTQYF
NA,TRBJ1-5,TRBD1,TRBV19,TGTGCCAGTAGTATAGGCCCCCGGACAGGGAAAAATCAGCCCCAGCATTTT,CASSIGPRTGKNQPQHF
many,TRBJ2-5,TRBD2,TRBV2,TGTGCCAGCAGTGAAGGGGCGGGGGGGCGAGAGACCCAGTACTTC,CASSEGAGGRETQYF
NA,TRBJ1-1,NA,TRBV28,TGTGCCAGCATATTAGTAGGGAGCACTGAAGCTTTCTTT,CASILVGSTEAFF
many,TRBJ2-2,NA,TRBV5-6,TGTGCCAGCAGCTCCACGGGGAAAAACACCGGGGAGCTGTTTTTT,CASSSTGKNTGELFF
NA,TRBJ2-3,NA,TRBV27,TGTGCCAGCAGTTTCCTCCCCACAGATACGCAGTATTTT,CASSFLPTDTQYF
few,TRBJ2-1,NA,TRBV7-9,TGTGCCAGCAGCTTAGCGCTCCAGCGCCACTACAATGAGCAGTTCTTC,CASSLALQRHYNEQFF
many,TRBJ2-3,NA,TRBV4-2,TGTGCCAGCAGCCAAGATGGGACAATCAGCACAGATACGCAGTATTTT,CASSQDGTISTDTQYF
many,TRBJ2-3,TRBD2,TRBV19,TGTGCCAGTAGTGTCAGCGGGAGGGGAACAGATACGCAGTATTTT,CASSVSGRGTDTQYF
few,TRBJ2-1,TRBD2,TRBV19,TGTGCCAGTAGTATTTACGCTAGCGGGGCCTACAATGAGCAGTTCTTC,CASSIYASGAYNEQFF
NA,TRBJ2-1,NA,TRBV6-5,TGTGCCAGCAGTTACAGGACCGCTAGGATAGCCTACAATGAGCAGTTCTTC,CASSYRTARIAYNEQFF
NA,TRBJ2-1,NA,TRBV6-1,TGTGCCAGCAGTGTTGGAGACAGACCCTACAATGAGCAGTTCTTC,CASSVGDRPYNEQFF
NA,TRBJ2-4,TRBD1,TRBV28,TGTGCCAGCAGCTCACAGGGGGCCGGGGACATTCAGTACTTC,CASSSQGAGDIQYF